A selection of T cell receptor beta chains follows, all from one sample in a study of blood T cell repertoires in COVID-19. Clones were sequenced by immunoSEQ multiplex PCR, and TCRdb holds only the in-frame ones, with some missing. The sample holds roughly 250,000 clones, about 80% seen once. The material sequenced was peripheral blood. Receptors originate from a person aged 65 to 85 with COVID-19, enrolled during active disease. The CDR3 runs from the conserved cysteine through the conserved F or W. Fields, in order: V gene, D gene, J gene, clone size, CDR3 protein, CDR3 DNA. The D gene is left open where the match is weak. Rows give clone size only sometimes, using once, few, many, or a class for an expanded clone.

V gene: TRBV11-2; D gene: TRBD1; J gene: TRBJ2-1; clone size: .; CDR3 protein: CASRKDRGRNNEQFF; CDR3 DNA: TGTGCCAGCAGAAAAGACAGGGGACGTAACAATGAGCAGTTCTTC
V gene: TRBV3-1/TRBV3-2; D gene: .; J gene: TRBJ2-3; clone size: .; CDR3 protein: CASSQSLVLTSTDTQYF; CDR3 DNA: TGTGCCAGCAGCCAATCTCTCGTCTTAACAAGCACAGATACGCAGTATTTT
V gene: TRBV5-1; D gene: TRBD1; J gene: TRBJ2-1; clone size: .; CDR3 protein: CASTPRQGFDEQFF; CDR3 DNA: TGCGCCAGCACCCCTCGACAGGGATTCGATGAGCAGTTCTTC
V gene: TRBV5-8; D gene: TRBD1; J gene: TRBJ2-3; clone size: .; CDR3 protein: CASSYGQGEVTDTQYF; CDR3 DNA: TGTGCCAGCAGCTACGGACAGGGGGAGGTCACAGATACGCAGTATTTT
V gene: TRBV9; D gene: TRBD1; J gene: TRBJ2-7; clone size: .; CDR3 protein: CASGPGQGAYEQYF; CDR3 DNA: TGTGCCAGCGGACCGGGACAGGGGGCCTACGAGCAGTACTTC
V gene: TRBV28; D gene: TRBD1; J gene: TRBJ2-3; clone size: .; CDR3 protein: CASRPGQGTDTQYF; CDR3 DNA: TGTGCCAGCAGGCCGGGACAGGGCACAGATACGCAGTATTTT
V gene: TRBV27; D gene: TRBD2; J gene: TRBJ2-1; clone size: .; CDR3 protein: CASSRSGSGHEQFF; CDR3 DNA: TGTGCCAGCAGTCGTAGCGGGAGTGGGCATGAGCAGTTCTTC
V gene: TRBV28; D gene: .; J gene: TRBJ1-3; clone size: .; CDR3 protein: CASRGRGGNTIYF; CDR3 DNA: TGTGCCAGCAGGGGGCGAGGAGGAAACACCATATATTTT
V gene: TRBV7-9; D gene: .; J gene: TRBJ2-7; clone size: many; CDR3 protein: CASSRGGETYEQYF; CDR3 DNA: TGTGCCAGCAGCCGAGGGGGGGAGACCTACGAGCAGTACTTC
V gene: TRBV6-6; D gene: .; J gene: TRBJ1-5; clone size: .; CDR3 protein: CASSYSQLYSNQPQHF; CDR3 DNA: TGTGCCAGCAGTTACTCGCAACTTTATAGCAATCAGCCCCAGCATTTT
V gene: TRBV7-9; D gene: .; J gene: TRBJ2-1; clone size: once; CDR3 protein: CASSLFAGNEQFF; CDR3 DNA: TGTGCCAGCAGCTTGTTTGCAGGAAATGAGCAGTTCTTC
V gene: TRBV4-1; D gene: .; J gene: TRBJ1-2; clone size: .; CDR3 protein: CASSQPSGLWGYTF; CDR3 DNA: TGCGCCAGCAGCCAACCCAGCGGCCTCTGGGGCTACACCTTC
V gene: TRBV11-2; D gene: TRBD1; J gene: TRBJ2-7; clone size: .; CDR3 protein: CASSLVGQGFGEQYF; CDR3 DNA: TGTGCCAGCAGCTTAGTTGGACAGGGGTTTGGCGAGCAGTACTTC
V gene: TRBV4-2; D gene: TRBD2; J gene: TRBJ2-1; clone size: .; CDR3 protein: CASSRQRLAGDNEQFF; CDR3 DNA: TGTGCCAGCAGCCGGCAGCGGCTAGCGGGAGACAATGAGCAGTTCTTC
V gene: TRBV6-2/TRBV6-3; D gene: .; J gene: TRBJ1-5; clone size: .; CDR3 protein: CASSHGLTGRNQPQHF; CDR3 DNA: TGTGCCAGCAGTCACGGATTGACAGGCCGCAATCAGCCCCAGCATTTT
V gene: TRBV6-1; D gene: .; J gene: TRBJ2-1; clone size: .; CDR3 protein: CASSDRGSSYNEQFF; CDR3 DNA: TGTGCCAGCAGTGACAGAGGGAGCTCCTACAATGAGCAGTTCTTC
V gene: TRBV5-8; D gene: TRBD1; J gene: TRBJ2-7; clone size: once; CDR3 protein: CASSPGTGAAHEQYF; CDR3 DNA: TGTGCCAGCAGCCCGGGGACAGGTGCTGCCCACGAGCAGTACTTC
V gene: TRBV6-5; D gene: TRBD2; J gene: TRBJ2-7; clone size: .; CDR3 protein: CASSLAGGSYEQYF; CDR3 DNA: TGTGCCAGCAGTTTAGCGGGGGGGTCCTACGAGCAGTACTTC